This is a list of T cell receptor beta chains from one sample in a study of radiation and T cells in renal cell carcinoma. Assay: immunoSEQ multiplex PCR; the TCRdb copy retains only in-frame clones and omits some. Among roughly 82,000 clones, roughly 87% were seen once, and the ten largest hold 5% to 7.5%. This specimen was blood, taken from a patient whose treatment included radiotherapy and nephrectomy. Receptor source: a woman in her seventies with renal cell carcinoma. The CDR3 runs from the conserved cysteine through the conserved F or W. D genes are given only for firm matches. A clone size is listed for some rows: how often the clone was seen (once, few, many), or a class if it is expanded.

TRBJ2-7 | TRBV11-2 | - | - | TGTGCCAGCAACAACCCGACGAAAGGAGGCTCCTACGAGCAGTACTTC | CASNNPTKGGSYEQYF
TRBJ2-3 | TRBV18 | - | TRBD2 | TGTGCCAGCTCGGGGCAAGCGGGGGGACACACAGATACGCAGTATTTT | CASSGQAGGHTDTQYF
TRBJ1-5 | TRBV28 | - | - | TGTGCCAGCACCTTACGGACGGATAGCAATCAGCCCCAGCATTTT | CASTLRTDSNQPQHF
TRBJ2-3 | TRBV11-1 | - | - | TGTGCCAGCAGCTCCACCACAGGAGGGACCAGGGATACGCAGTATTTT | CASSSTTGGTRDTQYF
TRBJ1-1 | TRBV28 | - | - | TGTGCCAGCAGTTGGCTAGGTGAAGCTTTCTTT | CASSWLGEAFF
TRBJ2-7 | TRBV10-3 | - | - | TGTGCCACTACTGACAGCTCCTACGAGCAGTACTTC | CATTDSSYEQYF
TRBJ1-6 | TRBV7-2 | - | - | TGTGCCAGCAGCCAACCGGACAGTAATTCACCCCTCCACTTT | CASSQPDSNSPLHF
TRBJ2-2 | TRBV7-2 | - | - | TGTGCCAGCAGCTTAGGGGTTAGTCCCGGGGCGAACACCGGGGAGCTGTTTTTT | CASSLGVSPGANTGELFF
TRBJ1-2 | TRBV29-1 | - | TRBD1 | TGCAGCGTTTTTCAGGGACAGGGGGTGGATGGCTACACCTTC | CSVFQGQGVDGYTF
TRBJ1-2 | TRBV5-5 | - | - | TGTGCCAGCAGCTTAGGGGGGGCGCAGGATAACTATGGCTACACCTTC | CASSLGGAQDNYGYTF
TRBJ2-2 | TRBV5-4 | - | - | TGTGCCAGCAGCCCGCGACGGGGAACGAACACCGGGGAGCTGTTTTTT | CASSPRRGTNTGELFF
TRBJ2-3 | TRBV30 | - | - | TGTGCCTGGGACCCAGGGTTAACTATGGAGGCAGATACGCAGTATTTT | CAWDPGLTMEADTQYF
TRBJ2-1 | TRBV28 | - | - | TGTGCCAGCAGTTACCCCAAAAAGGGGAGCTCCTACAATGAGCAGTTCTTC | CASSYPKKGSSYNEQFF
TRBJ1-4 | TRBV5-1 | - | TRBD1 | TGCGCCAGCAGCCACGACAGGGGGACGACAAAACTGTTTTTT | CASSHDRGTTKLFF
TRBJ1-5 | TRBV11-2 | - | - | TGTGCCAGCAGCGTCGGGACGGACATGAATCAGCCCCAGCATTTT | CASSVGTDMNQPQHF
TRBJ2-7 | TRBV7-2 | - | TRBD1 | TGTGCCAGCAGCCTTCACCCGGGACAGGGGAGCAACGAGCAGTACTTC | CASSLHPGQGSNEQYF
TRBJ1-2 | TRBV19 | - | TRBD1 | TGTGCCAGTAGTACCCGGGACAGGGACTATGGCTACACCTTC | CASSTRDRDYGYTF
TRBJ1-1 | TRBV6-1 | - | - | TGTGCCAGCAGTGAGAGGGGCAGTTTGAACACTGAAGCTTTCTTT | CASSERGSLNTEAFF
TRBJ2-1 | TRBV5-4 | once | - | TGTGCCAGCAGCTCCGAGCCAGGGAGCTCCTACAATGAGCAGTTCTTC | CASSSEPGSSYNEQFF
TRBJ2-6 | TRBV19 | - | - | TGTGCCAGTAGTACACCGACGGCTGGGGCCAACGTCCTGACTTTC | CASSTPTAGANVLTF
TRBJ1-2 | TRBV2 | - | TRBD1 | TGTGCCAGCAGCGTCGACAGGGGTTATGGCTACACCTTC | CASSVDRGYGYTF
TRBJ2-2 | TRBV7-2 | - | - | TGTGCCAGCAGCTCAGGGCAGGTGGTCACCGGGGAGCTGTTTTTT | CASSSGQVVTGELFF